The source of this T cell receptor (beta chain) is a study of shared clonotypes between healthy human individuals (TCRdb year 2020). General notes on the study: A couple of women and a few men aged 18 to 49 years were included in the cohort. Between about 0.9 and 10 billion PBMCs per donor were obtained by leukapheresis. To increase sequencing depth and limit assay-specific biases, different laboratories used diverse techniques to prepare libraries and sequence TCR repertoires. To estimate repertoire size and how much clonotypes are shared between individuals, the study performed deep sequencing of blood TCR repertoires from five healthy adults. For each donor, CD4 naive and CD4 memory were each run on three plates, CD8 naive on two plates, and CD8 memory on one plate.

The junction shows trimming of 2 bases on V and 5 bases on J, plus 7 bases between the germline ends. Spanning cysteine to phenylalanine, the CDR3 consists of 11 amino acids. The sequence is cut down to CDR3 DNA, 33 bases in frame from base 1. CDR1 is given as DFQATT and CDR2 as SNEGSKA, both from the germline V gene (reference sequence). Using the deep immunoSEQ assay, multiplex PCR amplified TCR CDR3 regions from genomic DNA. Extracted genomic DNA from each cell subset was distributed evenly across all wells of several immunoSEQ 96-well plates, and each plate was treated as a replicate. For sorted subsets, 200 ng of genomic DNA, equivalent to some 33,000 T cell genomes, went into each replicate PCR. The purified libraries were quantified using a Qubit 3.0 fluorometer, sized with a Bioanalyzer 2100, and then quantified again using the KAPA Library Quantification kit. Every immunoSEQ 96-well plate was sequenced on a separate single-read 150-cycle Illumina NextSeq 550 flow cell. The original methods were these. Because the immunoSEQ output held only junctional sequences and lacked quality scores, the filtering could not match the filtering applied to full-length reads. Sequences were annotated with PyIR, a Python wrapper for IgBLAST v1.9, and V/J genes and CDR3 were assigned using IMGT germline references. Reads were filtered out if the reads had weak V/J assignments (E-value above 1e-6), no CDR3, stop codons, out-of-frame junctions, or ambiguous translated residues. V3J clonotypes were defined as sequences sharing the same inferred V gene, J gene, and CDR3 amino acid sequence. The percentage overlap between two repertoires was calculated by dividing the number of shared unique clonotypes by the size of the smaller repertoire. Three approaches were used to assess repertoire richness: RTK rarefaction, the Chao1 estimator, and Recon v2.1 estimates of unobserved clonotypes. Generation probabilities for all TCRbeta clonotypes obtained by the gDNA method from a handful of donors were computed using OLGA. TCRdb re-hosts the immuneACCESS table, in-frame sequences only. Its copies lack some clones; in the studies checked, an unresolved V gene accounts for under half of them, and the cause for the rest is not known. Clone size and the V and J calls come from that table; the DNA yielded D and trimming. This sample is represented by about 2.4 million clones; 80% to 95% of them were singletons. Around 0.4% of the sample lies in the top ten.

Results and caveats for the whole study, not just this receptor: Compared with non-shared clonotypes, the clonotypes found in all four sorted-subset donors had higher generation probabilities. Estimated clonotype richness was generally larger for naive than for memory subsets. Sharing across a handful of donors was observed for approximately 4.6% of naive CD4, 3% to 3.5% of naive CD8, over 2% of memory CD4, and 0.4% of memory CD8 clonotypes. The small number of donors limited the genetic and exposure-history diversity represented. Only blood was sampled, and tissue TCR repertoires likely differ from those in blood. Pairwise subsampling led to the expectation that sequencing depth would affect the degree of clonotype sharing among donors. Rarefaction of sorted-subset datasets indicated incomplete sequencing despite the large sequencing depth.

Donors were healthy HIV-negative adults with no recently reported acute infections or vaccinations. Every donor was a Caucasian adult living in Nashville, Tennessee, USA. CD4+ T cells were enriched through magnetic negative selection, after which naive cells were positively selected on CD45RA and the remaining negative fraction served as the memory subset. After blood collection by leukapheresis, PBMCs were isolated using Ficoll-Histopaque density gradient centrifugation and then cryopreserved in the vapor phase of liquid nitrogen. Analytical flow cytometry was used to check the purity and quantity of each magnetically sorted T cell population. Genomic DNA was isolated from each sorted fraction and quantified by UV absorbance on a Nanodrop 2000c. As to this clone: The antigen this receptor binds is unknown. Per-base quality was not reported, and no clone a single base away is much larger than it. The sample holds other DNA sequences that translate to the same CDR3.

The sample was naive CD4+ T cells from PBMCs. The sample's cell subset or site label, in plain terms: CD45RA+ positively selected. The sequence joins TRBV20-1 to TRBJ2-7, with the identity of the D gene unclear. The clonotype comes from a young man in good health. Some clones in this sample may be carry-over from other donors' samples. The CDR3: CSARSGNEQYF. The DNA is TGCAGTGCTAGAAGTGGGAACGAGCAGTACTTC.